The rows below give T cell receptor beta chains drawn from one sample of a study of cytotoxic CD8 clonotypes in ibrutinib-treated CLL. Measured with immunoSEQ multiplex PCR; TCRdb has only the in-frame clones, and not every one. The table shows 200,000 to 250,000 clones, with 70% occurring only once. The source material was PBMCs, sampled after 24 months of ibrutinib treatment. The receptors stem from a human donor with chronic lymphocytic leukemia. Each CDR3 is given without its conserved first and last residue. Not all rows give a size; the values are once, few, many and, for expanded clones, a class.

J gene: TRBJ1-5
V gene: TRBV18
clone size: few
CDR3 protein: ASSPGFGNQPQH

J gene: TRBJ1-1
V gene: TRBV27
clone size: NA
CDR3 protein: ASSYGPLGAEAF

J gene: TRBJ2-3
V gene: TRBV5-1
clone size: NA
CDR3 protein: ASSRRTDTQY

J gene: TRBJ1-2
V gene: TRBV30
clone size: NA
CDR3 protein: AWSAKDVQGYGYT

J gene: TRBJ2-7
V gene: TRBV7-8
clone size: few
CDR3 protein: ASSLTVYEQY

J gene: TRBJ1-3
V gene: TRBV12-1
clone size: NA
CDR3 protein: ASSFSRAGNTIY

J gene: TRBJ1-1
V gene: TRBV2
clone size: few
CDR3 protein: ASSEMGGSYEAF

J gene: TRBJ2-1
V gene: TRBV2
clone size: NA
CDR3 protein: ASRRQVEQF

J gene: TRBJ1-1
V gene: TRBV10-3
clone size: NA
CDR3 protein: AISEQTELNTEAF

J gene: TRBJ1-5
V gene: TRBV28
clone size: few
CDR3 protein: ASRPGGNQPQH

J gene: TRBJ2-5
V gene: TRBV7-9
clone size: few
CDR3 protein: ASSLGGGLGEETQY

J gene: TRBJ2-7
V gene: TRBV5-5
clone size: NA
CDR3 protein: ASSPGDGYEQY

J gene: TRBJ2-3
V gene: TRBV25-1
clone size: NA
CDR3 protein: ASRGPRPDTQY

J gene: TRBJ2-3
V gene: TRBV5-4
clone size: NA
CDR3 protein: ASSNERGTDTQY

J gene: TRBJ1-3
V gene: TRBV6-1
clone size: once
CDR3 protein: ASVGQKLGNTIY

J gene: TRBJ2-1
V gene: TRBV29-1
clone size: once
CDR3 protein: SVEDRKREGYNEQF

J gene: TRBJ2-7
V gene: TRBV14
clone size: few
CDR3 protein: ASSRRAKPYEQY

J gene: TRBJ1-5
V gene: TRBV5-1
clone size: few
CDR3 protein: ASREGNQPQH

J gene: TRBJ2-7
V gene: TRBV7-2
clone size: NA
CDR3 protein: ASSLAGTNSYEQY

J gene: TRBJ2-7
V gene: TRBV19
clone size: once
CDR3 protein: ASHHRTGEQY

J gene: TRBJ2-7
V gene: TRBV9
clone size: NA
CDR3 protein: ASSGRDRSYEQY

J gene: TRBJ1-2
V gene: TRBV30
clone size: NA
CDR3 protein: AWSLSDYGYT

J gene: TRBJ2-7
V gene: TRBV28
clone size: NA
CDR3 protein: ASSLGTSGSYEQY

J gene: TRBJ2-7
V gene: TRBV6-5
clone size: few
CDR3 protein: ASSYSFGYEQY

J gene: TRBJ1-3
V gene: TRBV7-2
clone size: NA
CDR3 protein: ASSLGRQGLGGGNTIY

J gene: TRBJ1-2
V gene: TRBV28
clone size: NA
CDR3 protein: ASSFRPGHLTGT

J gene: TRBJ1-2
V gene: TRBV5-1
clone size: NA
CDR3 protein: ASSERWGDYGYT

J gene: TRBJ2-1
V gene: TRBV6-5
clone size: NA
CDR3 protein: ASSPSAGGTF